This T cell receptor beta chain was captured in a study of Ad26.COV2.S vaccination and SARS-CoV-2 variants. Per the germline V gene, CDR1 is KGHDR and CDR2 is SFDVKD. V lost 5 bases, J lost 2 bases, and 10 bases lay in between. This CDR3 contains 14 residues. Method: immunoSEQ multiplex PCR; TCRdb's copy keeps in-frame clones and lacks some. The data show about 350,000 clones, with around 90% seen just once and 6.4% held by the top ten. Treatment defined: 19 received Ad26.COV2.S at low or high dose, single or two shots; five or six received placebo; per-sample allocation not given. Material that was analyzed had been drawn on day 63 after the first vaccine or placebo injection. Study-wide results and caveats: Breadth measured for non-spike TCRs was similar across vaccine and placebo recipients. In TCR breadth and depth analyses, total T cell responses may have been underestimated.

Regarding this clone: Its antigen is unknown.

The clonotype was recovered from a person between 18 and 65 years old who received the Ad26.COV2.S COVID-19 vaccine or a placebo. Sequenced here: peripheral blood, sampled in a trial of Ad26.COV2.S vaccine versus placebo. V and J are TRBV24-1 and TRBJ2-3; D remains unclear. The CDR3 coding sequence is TGTGCCACCAGTGGGCTAGGCGCCACAGATACGCAGTATTTT. The encoded protein is CATSGLGATDTQYF.